These 30 T cell receptor beta chains were sequenced from one sample in a study of blood T cell repertoires in COVID-19. Measured with immunoSEQ multiplex PCR; TCRdb has only the in-frame clones, and not every one. The sample records more than 300,000 clones, nearly 90% being singletons. The sequencing sample was made of peripheral blood. Every receptor here comes from a woman aged 25 to 39 with COVID-19, enrolled during active disease.

The chain carries TRBV6-5 and TRBJ1-1, with D tentatively TRBD1 (5 bases). In germline, CDR1 is MNHEY, CDR2 SVGAGI. CDR3 length: 12 residues. Trimming removed 6 bases from V and 5 bases from J, with 10 bases in between. CDR3 sequence (DNA): TGTGCCAGCAGCCCCCCAGGGACTGAAGCTTTCTTT. Translating it yields CASSPPGTEAFF.

This chain links TRBV18 with TRBJ2-2; 8 positions match TRBD2. V lost 3 bases, J lost 0 bases, and 6 bases stayed unmatched. Germline V gives CDR1 KGHSH, CDR2 LQKENI. CDR3 size: 17 residues. In DNA form, the CDR3 reads TGTGCCAGCTCACCGACGCGGGGGGAGGCGAACACCGGGGAGCTGTTTTTT. Protein: CASSPTRGEANTGELFF.

This chain uses TRBV29-1 with TRBJ1-1; D gene ambiguous. Per germline, CDR1 SQVTM and CDR2 ANQGSEA. There are 12 residues in the CDR3. The V and J ends lost 8 bases and 5 bases respectively, with 15 bases between them. The CDR3 nucleotides read TGCAGCTTCGGCGGGAGAGGAACTGAAGCTTTCTTT. It is translated as CSFGGRGTEAFF.

The chain is built from TRBV9 and TRBJ1-2; D remains ambiguous. The V gene lost 4 bases and the J gene lost 8 bases, with 9 bases spanning the gap. The CDR3 loop spans 11 amino acids. The germline CDR1 and CDR2 sequences are SGDLS and YYNGEE. This chain's CDR3 is CASSPLRGYTF. The CDR3 DNA sequence: TGTGCCAGCAGCCCTCTGCGGGGCTACACCTTC.

This clone has a single count. The chain links TRBV3-1 (or the pseudogene TRBV3-2) to TRBJ2-7; 8 nucleotides agree with TRBD2. Germline V gene lookup returns CDR1 LGHDT and CDR2 YNNKEL (reference sequence). This CDR3 has 14 residues. The J segment lost 5 bases and the V segment lost 1 base, leaving 4 bases of the junction unmatched. CDR3 in DNA: TGTGCCAGCAGCCAAGTCGGACTAGCCCACGAGCAGTACTTC. This gives the protein CASSQVGLAHEQYF.

The chain carries TRBV27 and TRBJ2-2, with 8 bases aligning to TRBD1. CDR1 and CDR2 (germline): MNHEY, SMNVEV (reference sequence). J lost 5 bases, V lost 6 bases, and 5 bases had no gene match. The CDR3 spans 14 residues. The DNA for the CDR3 is TGTGCCAGCAGGGAAACAGGGGGTACCGGGGAGCTGTTTTTT. It specifies CASRETGGTGELFF.

A few counts support this clone. The gene calls are TRBV12-3 or TRBV12-4 and TRBJ1-2; D possibly corresponds to TRBD1 (6 bases). Trimming removed 6 bases from V and 1 base from J, with 9 bases in between. The CDR3 is made up of 13 amino acids. The CDR3: CASRYRDNYGYTF. DNA for the CDR3: TGTGCCAGCAGGTACAGGGATAACTATGGCTACACCTTC.

This chain connects TRBV28 to TRBJ1-2; no reliable D call. Germline V gene sequence: CDR1 MDHEN, CDR2 SYDVKM. The CDR3 contains 14 residues. Trimming cost V 2 bases and J 3 bases, with 10 bases left between them. CDR3 protein: CASSLLPGYYGYTF. For the CDR3, the DNA is TGTGCCAGCAGTTTACTTCCGGGGTACTATGGCTACACCTTC.

J is TRBJ2-3 and V is TRBV18; the match to TRBD2 covers 8 bases. Germline trimming cut 0 bases from V and 4 bases from J; bases unmatched to any gene: 3. The CDR3 has 15 amino acids. The V gene's germline CDR1 is KGHSH and CDR2 LQKENI. The chain's CDR3 is CASSPPSGVSDTQYF. DNA of the CDR3: TGTGCCAGCTCACCACCTAGCGGGGTTTCAGATACGCAGTATTTT.

The gene calls are TRBV4-1 and TRBJ2-5; 10 nucleotides agree with TRBD2. With V trimmed by 0 bases and J by 6 bases, 16 bases remained unmatched. The CDR3 covers 19 residues. Germline V lookup: CDR1 MGHRA, CDR2 YSYEKL. CDR3 in DNA: TGCGCCAGCAGCCAAGATCGGAGAACCCAAGCGGGGGGGCCACAGACCCAGTACTTC. As protein: CASSQDRRTQAGGPQTQYF.

This clone was seen only a few times. The CDR3 nucleotides read TGTGCCAGCAGCTGGAAAGGGGTAGACACTGAAGCTTTCTTT. Encoded protein: CASSWKGVDTEAFF. This chain links TRBV5-4 with TRBJ1-1; D perhaps matches TRBD1 (5 bases). This CDR3 spans 14 amino acids. Germline assignment: CDR1 SGHNT and CDR2 YYREEE (reference sequence). V was shortened by 3 bases and J by 3 bases, with 12 bases between the two germline ends.

The chain is built from TRBV7-2 and TRBJ2-1; 14 bases match TRBD2. V trimming: 3 bases; J trimming: 7 bases; junction bases outside the gene matches: 2. Germline V lookup: CDR1 SGHTA, CDR2 FQGNSA. This CDR3 is 15 amino acids long. In nucleotides, the CDR3 is TGTGCCAGCAGCTTGGGGACTAGCGGGGGTAATGAGCAGTTCTTC. Its translation is CASSLGTSGGNEQFF.

J is TRBJ2-5 and V is TRBV10-2, with 9 bases lining up with TRBD2. The trim removed 2 bases at V and 5 bases at J, leaving 9 bases unmatched. This CDR3 has 16 residues. Germline V gene lookup returns CDR1 WSHSY and CDR2 SAAADI. CDR3 DNA: TGCGCCAGCAGTGAGGGGCGCGGGGGGGTAGCGGAGACCCAGTACTTC. Translating it yields CASSEGRGGVAETQYF.

This clone is a singleton in its sample. The chain has TRBV5-1 and TRBJ2-2; a possible D gene is TRBD2 (6 bases). CDR3 length: 15 residues. The germline V gene has CDR1 SGHRS and CDR2 YFSETQ. V was clipped by 4 bases and J by 5 bases, with 15 bases between them. The DNA for the CDR3 is TGCGCCAGCAGCCAGAACGCAGGGACTACCGGGGAGCTGTTTTTT. It codes for CASSQNAGTTGELFF.

The rearrangement joins TRBV11-2 to TRBJ2-1; TRBD2 matches 11 bases. V shed 1 base, J shed 7 bases, and the junction held 9 bases outside the gene matches. The CDR3 covers 17 residues. From germline, CDR1 is SGHAT and CDR2 FQNNGV. The chain's CDR3 is CASSLAPLAGGRNEQFF. In DNA, the CDR3 is TGTGCCAGCAGCTTAGCCCCTCTAGCGGGGGGCCGAAATGAGCAGTTCTTC.

CDR3 amino acids: CASSLHPSSSYNSPLHF. DNA of the CDR3: TGTGCCAGCAGTTTACATCCATCGAGCTCCTATAATTCACCCCTCCACTTT. The V call is TRBV27, the J call TRBJ1-6; D gene unclear. CDR1 and CDR2 from the germline V gene are MNHEY and SMNVEV (reference sequence). The CDR3 is 17 residues long. Trimming removed 2 bases at V and 0 bases at J, with 11 bases between.

This sequence joins TRBV6-1 and TRBJ1-6; D unclear. Per the germline V gene, CDR1 is MNHNS and CDR2 is SASEGT. V dropped 2 bases and J dropped 7 bases, with 12 bases sitting between them. The CDR3 loop spans 15 amino acids. CDR3 amino acids: CASSEMQASNSPLHF. Written as DNA, the CDR3 is TGTGCCAGCAGTGAAATGCAGGCGAGCAATTCACCCCTCCACTTT.

The rearrangement uses TRBV25-1 and TRBJ1-2, with D unresolved. The V end lost 2 bases, the J end lost 3 bases, and 10 bases lay between the germline ends. Germline CDR1 and CDR2: MGHDK and SYGVNS. The CDR3 totals 14 residues. CDR3 sequence reads: CASSEDSGYYGYTF. The CDR3 region has the DNA TGTGCCAGCAGTGAAGATTCAGGATACTATGGCTACACCTTC.

J is TRBJ1-6 and V is TRBV6-6; the D gene is possibly TRBD1 (6 bases). CDR3 length equals 15 residues. Germline V gene sequence: CDR1 MNHNY, CDR2 SVGAGI (reference sequence). V was cut by 2 bases and J by 6 bases, with 11 bases left in between. The CDR3, as DNA: TGTGCCAGCAGTTACACCGGACAGAGTAATTCACCCCTCCACTTT. This codes for CASSYTGQSNSPLHF.

DNA of the CDR3: TGTGCCAGCAGCTTAGGAGGCGGGCCTGGGTCCTACAATGAGCAGTTCTTC. Translating gives CASSLGGGPGSYNEQFF. V gene TRBV11-3 combines with J gene TRBJ2-1; TRBD2 might be the D (5 bases). V was trimmed by 1 base and J by 1 base, leaving 14 bases between them. Germline-derived CDR1 and CDR2 are SGHNT and YENEEA. CDR3 length: 17 residues.

The chain carries TRBV7-2 and TRBJ1-6, with 9 bases aligning to TRBD1. CDR1 and CDR2 (germline): SGHTA, FQGNSA. The CDR3 extends over 17 amino acids. The J segment lost 5 bases and the V segment lost 4 bases, leaving 9 bases of the junction unmatched. The CDR3 is CASSSNHRGRDNSPLHF. Here the CDR3 DNA reads TGTGCCAGCAGCTCAAACCACAGGGGGCGGGATAATTCACCCCTCCACTTT. The full variable domain, its missing parts supplied by reference TRBV7-2 and TRBJ1-6, is GAGVSQSPSNKVTEKGKDVELRCDPISGHTALYWYRQSLGQGLEFLIYFQGNSAPDKSGLPSDRFSAERTGGSVSTLTIQRTQQEDSAVYLCASSSNHRGRDNSPLHFGNGTRLTVT.

The rearrangement joins TRBV7-9 to TRBJ1-2; D unclear. Trimming took off 5 bases at V and 1 base at J, with 14 bases between the two ends. Germline V gene data show CDR1 as SEHNR and CDR2 as FQNEAQ (reference sequence). The CDR3 is 15 residues long. The DNA for the CDR3 is TGTGCCAGCAGCCGTGACCTGACTCTTAACTATGGCTACACCTTC. Translated: CASSRDLTLNYGYTF.

V usage is TRBV6-5 and J usage is TRBJ1-2, with a tentative D call TRBD1 (5 bases). V was clipped by 9 bases and J by 5 bases, with 16 bases between them. There are 13 residues in the CDR3. CDR1 is MNHEY and CDR2 is SVGAGI in the germline V gene. The CDR3 DNA reads TGTGCCAGTACTCCTCCTTCAGGGTATGGCTACACCTTC. Translating gives CASTPPSGYGYTF.

The V gene is TRBV30, the J gene TRBJ1-4; D call uncertain. In germline, CDR1 is GTSNPN, CDR2 SVGIG (reference sequence). The V end lost 3 bases, the J end lost 1 base, and 6 bases lay between the germline ends. The CDR3 loop spans 13 amino acids. The chain's CDR3 is CAWRRKTNEKLFF. For the CDR3, the DNA is TGTGCCTGGAGGCGGAAAACTAATGAAAAACTGTTTTTT. Combining the CDR3 with reference TRBV30 and TRBJ1-4 gives the whole variable domain SQTIHQWPATLVQPVGSPLSLECTVEGTSNPNLYWYRQAAGRGLQLLFYSVGIGQISSEVPQNLSASRPQDRQFILSSKKLLLSDSGFYLCAWRRKTNEKLFFGSGTQLSVL.

Of note for this clone: Other DNA sequences within the sample encode an identical CDR3. J is TRBJ2-3 and V is TRBV18; D gene ambiguous. CDR1 KGHSH and CDR2 LQKENI come from the germline V gene. V lost 3 bases and J 5 bases, leaving 6 bases between the germline ends. The CDR3 is 12 residues long. The CDR3 bases are TGTGCCAGCTCACCGGGCCGAGATACGCAGTATTTT. Translation: CASSPGRDTQYF.

The chain links TRBV9 to TRBJ1-2; D gene uncertain. Germline V CDR1 and CDR2: SGDLS, YYNGEE. V lost 0 bases and J lost 4, with 16 bases in between. The CDR3 length is 16 residues. The CDR3 sequence is CASSVDLPGRGYGYTF. The CDR3 DNA reads as TGTGCCAGCAGCGTAGACCTACCCGGGCGGGGCTATGGCTACACCTTC. Full variable domain (remainder filled in from reference TRBV9 and TRBJ1-2): DSGVTQTPKHLITATGQRVTLRCSPRSGDLSVYWYQQSLDQGLQFLIQYYNGEERAKGNILERFSAQQFPDLHSELNLSSLELGDSALYFCASSVDLPGRGYGYTFGSGTRLTVV.

The genes are TRBV4-1 and TRBJ1-2; D is uncertain. This CDR3 spans 14 amino acids. V was shortened by 1 base and J by 6 bases, with 12 bases between the two germline ends. CDR1 and CDR2 (germline): MGHRA, YSYEKL. The CDR3 protein is CASSQAGWGDGYTF. The CDR3 DNA sequence: TGCGCCAGCAGCCAAGCAGGATGGGGAGATGGCTACACCTTC.

This clone was observed a handful of times. The J gene is TRBJ2-5, the V gene TRBV15; 8 bases line up with TRBD2. The germline V gene encodes CDR1 LNHNV and CDR2 YYDKDF (reference sequence). Unmatched junction bases numbered 8, after V lost 0 bases and J lost 2 bases. The CDR3 extends over 17 amino acids. This chain's CDR3 is CATSRDLRTGGQETQYF. DNA for the CDR3: TGTGCCACCAGCAGAGATCTTAGGACGGGGGGGCAAGAGACCCAGTACTTC.

The CDR3 DNA reads TGTGCCAGCAGTGTGGAGCGAGGGGGGGCAGATACGCAGTATTTT. Encoded protein: CASSVERGGADTQYF. The chain couples TRBV2 to TRBJ2-3; D is possibly TRBD2 (7 bases). This CDR3 contains 15 residues. Germline-derived CDR1 and CDR2 are SNHLY and FYNNEI. Trimming cost V 4 bases and J 4 bases, with 15 bases left between them. The full variable domain, in which reference TRBV2 and TRBJ2-3 provide the parts outside the CDR3, is EPEVTQTPSHQVTQMGQEVILRCVPISNHLYFYWYRQILGQKVEFLVSFYNNEISEKSEIFDDQFSVERPDGSNFTLKIRSTKLEDSAMYFCASSVERGGADTQYFGPGTRLTVL.

This clone occurred once. The J gene is TRBJ2-5, the V gene TRBV5-6; 13 nucleotides align to TRBD2. V lost 1 base to trimming and J lost 2 bases; unmatched junction nucleotides: 2. The CDR3 totals 16 residues. Germline V gene data show CDR1 as SGHDT and CDR2 as YYEEEE. The CDR3: CASSLRTSGRQETQYF. Written as DNA, the CDR3 is TGTGCCAGCAGCTTGCGGACTAGCGGGAGACAAGAGACCCAGTACTTC.